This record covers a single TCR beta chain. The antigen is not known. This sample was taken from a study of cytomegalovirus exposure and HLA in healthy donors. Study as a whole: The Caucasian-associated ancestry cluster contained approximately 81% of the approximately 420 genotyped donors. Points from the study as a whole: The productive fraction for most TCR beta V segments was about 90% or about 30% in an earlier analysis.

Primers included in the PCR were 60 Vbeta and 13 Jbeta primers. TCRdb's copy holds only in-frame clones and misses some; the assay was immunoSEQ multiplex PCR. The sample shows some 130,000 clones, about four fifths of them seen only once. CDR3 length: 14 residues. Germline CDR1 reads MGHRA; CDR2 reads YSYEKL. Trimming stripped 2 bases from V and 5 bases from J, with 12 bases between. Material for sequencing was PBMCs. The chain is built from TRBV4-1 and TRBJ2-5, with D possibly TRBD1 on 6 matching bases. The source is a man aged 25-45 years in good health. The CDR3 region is CASSQPGEMETQYF. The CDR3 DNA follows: TGCGCCAGCAGCCAACCAGGGGAGATGGAGACCCAGTACTTC.